The clone carrying this T cell receptor (beta chain) was recorded a few times. Its matching antigen is unknown. Trimming cost V 0 bases and J 3 bases, with 6 bases left between them. The V gene's germline CDR1 is SQVTM and CDR2 ANQGSEA. The CDR3 contains 13 residues. The data belong to a study of beta chain features in type 1 diabetes. Study background: On cell yields, gender and age, patients and healthy donors were similar.

Isolation of CD4+ naive, central memory, regulatory and stem cell-like memory cells was achieved by sorting via CD45RO/CCR7/CD25/CD127/CD95/CD27. Study outcomes and limitations: For Type 1 diabetes patients, all four CD4+ subsets carried TCRB CDR3s that were moderately but significantly shorter. Compared with healthy donors, patients appeared to share more similar naive, central memory and regulatory TCRB repertoires. cDNA sequencing could over-represent cells with high TCR expression.

Expressed TCRB transcripts were sequenced because the isolated RNA had all been reverse transcribed beforehand. Using immunoSEQ multiplex PCR, the repertoire was profiled, and TCRdb retains in-frame clones only, with some absent. The repertoire includes 250,000 or so clones, roughly 13% of them detected once, and 0.015% to 0.02% sits in the top ten. What was sequenced was naive CD4+ T cells from blood. The TCR sequence derives from a young man with type 1 diabetes. The V call is TRBV29-1, the J call TRBJ2-1; TRBD2 might be the D (5 bases). CDR3 nucleotides: TGCAGCGTTGAAGAACGGGGCTACAATGAGCAGTTCTTC. This encodes CSVEERGYNEQFF.